A selection of T cell receptor beta chains follows, all from one sample in a study of blood T cells in healthy people across ages. TCRdb reprocessed the 5' RACE reads with MiXCR, giving one entry per CDR3 protein. Among about 1.6 million distinct CDR3 sequences listed, roughly 32% were seen once. The sequenced sample was blood. The receptors derive from a woman in her 30s in good health. Both conserved end residues are part of each CDR3. D genes are given only for firm matches. Size is omitted from some rows. Given values are once, few, many or a class for expanded clones.

j_gene | v_gene | abundance | d_gene | CDR3aa | CDR3nt
TRBJ2-7 | TRBV10-3 | few | . | CAVQGQGKDEQYF | TGTGCCGTCCAGGGCCAAGGAAAAGACGAGCAGTACTTC
TRBJ2-4 | TRBV7-3 | . | . | CASSLGRGVNIQYF | TGTGCCAGCAGCTTAGGGAGGGGGGTAAACATTCAGTACTTC
TRBJ2-3 | TRBV13 | few | . | CASSLASVSTDTQYF | TGTGCCAGCAGCTTAGCCAGTGTTAGCACAGATACGCAGTATTTT
TRBJ2-1 | TRBV10-3 | . | TRBD1 | CAISESAGGAGDNEQFF | TGTGCCATCAGTGAGTCCGCAGGGGGCGCTGGTGACAATGAGCAGTTCTTC
TRBJ2-7 | TRBV20-1 | . | . | CSARDMAGRTYEQYF | TGCAGTGCTAGAGATATGGCTGGGCGGACCTACGAGCAGTACTTC
TRBJ2-3 | TRBV6-6 | . | TRBD2 | CASSYPLGGAPDTQYF | TGTGCCAGCAGTTACCCCCTCGGGGGGGCTCCAGATACGCAGTATTTT
TRBJ2-7 | TRBV6-5 | few | TRBD1 | CASRGTGESYEQYF | TGTGCCAGCAGAGGGACAGGGGAGTCCTACGAGCAGTACTTC
TRBJ1-6 | TRBV27 | . | TRBD1 | CASSPGRDRANSPLHF | TGTGCCAGCAGCCCGGGCCGGGACAGGGCTAATTCACCCCTCCACTTT
TRBJ2-5 | TRBV20-1 | . | TRBD2 | CSARDFQREMETQYF | TGCAGTGCTAGAGATTTCCAGCGGGAGATGGAGACCCAGTACTTC
TRBJ2-4 | TRBV20-1 | . | . | CSASSPAVLAKNIQYF | TGCAGTGCTAGCAGTCCGGCGGTCCTAGCCAAAAACATTCAGTACTTC
TRBJ2-7 | TRBV5-1 | . | . | CAGSQAGAGYEQYF | TGCGCCGGCAGCCAGGCAGGGGCAGGATACGAGCAGTACTTC
TRBJ1-2 | TRBV27 | few | . | CASSFGGTLGYTF | TGTGCCAGCAGCTTTGGGGGGACACTTGGCTACACCTTC
TRBJ1-2 | TRBV12-3/TRBV12-4 | many | TRBD1 | CASSQGQGDGYTF | TGTGCCAGCAGTCAAGGACAGGGAGATGGCTACACCTTC
TRBJ2-1 | TRBV29-1 | few | . | CSVETLPLGNGQFF | TGCAGCGTTGAAACTCTCCCTTTAGGCAATGGGCAGTTCTTC
TRBJ2-7 | TRBV9 | . | . | CASSATTGEQYF | TGTGCCAGCAGCGCTACAACGGGGGAGCAGTACTTC
TRBJ2-5 | TRBV29-1 | many | . | CSVNRGTNQETQYF | TGCAGCGTTAACCGCGGGACAAACCAAGAGACCCAGTACTTC
TRBJ1-2 | TRBV4-1 | . | TRBD1 | CASSPLGRDRVPYGYTF | TGCGCCAGCAGCCCTCTAGGGCGAGACAGGGTACCCTATGGCTACACCTTC
TRBJ2-7 | TRBV4-1 | few | TRBD1 | CASSQDERTGYIRYDYEQYF | TGCGCCAGCAGCCAAGATGAGAGGACAGGGTACATACGCTACGACTACGAGCAGTACTTC
TRBJ2-7 | TRBV2 | . | TRBD2 | CATQSGNSYEQYF | TGTGCCACTCAGAGCGGGAACTCCTACGAGCAGTACTTC
TRBJ2-7 | TRBV29-1 | . | . | CSVGTGAGYEQYF | TGCAGCGTCGGCACGGGGGCAGGCTACGAGCAGTACTTC
TRBJ1-1 | TRBV9 | . | . | CASSFGRGPNTEAFF | TGTGCCAGCAGCTTTGGAAGGGGCCCGAACACTGAAGCTTTCTTT
TRBJ2-1 | TRBV28 | many | . | CASGPRSTAHEQFF | TGTGCCAGCGGCCCTAGAAGCACGGCCCATGAGCAGTTCTTC
TRBJ2-7 | TRBV4-1 | . | TRBD1 | CASSQARDSYEQYF | TGCGCCAGCAGCCAGGCCCGGGACAGCTACGAGCAGTACTTC
TRBJ1-4 | TRBV3-1 | . | . | CASSPGTKSPNEKLFF | TGTGCCAGCAGCCCGGGGACCAAAAGTCCTAATGAAAAACTGTTTTTT
TRBJ2-1 | TRBV4-2 | many | . | CASSQPDFSGDEQFF | TGTGCCAGCAGCCAGCCAGATTTCTCCGGGGATGAGCAGTTCTTC
TRBJ2-7 | TRBV24-1 | . | TRBD1 | CATKGRDRLAYEQYF | TGTGCCACCAAAGGGCGGGACAGGTTAGCCTACGAGCAGTACTTC
TRBJ2-1 | TRBV2 | . | TRBD2 | CASSGSGPISYNEQFF | TGTGCCAGCAGTGGTAGCGGGCCCATCTCCTACAATGAGCAGTTCTTC
TRBJ1-2 | TRBV14 | . | . | CASSQSIGSLYGHTF | TGTGCCAGCAGCCAATCGATAGGGTCCCTCTATGGCCACACCTTC
TRBJ1-5 | TRBV9 | few | TRBD1 | CASSPTDRVNQPQHF | TGTGCCAGCAGCCCGACGGACAGGGTCAATCAGCCCCAGCATTTT
TRBJ2-7 | TRBV6-2/TRBV6-3 | few | TRBD2 | CASRGQGGLAAELYEQYF | TGTGCCAGCAGAGGTCAGGGTGGACTAGCGGCAGAGCTTTACGAGCAGTACTTC
TRBJ1-1 | TRBV27 | . | . | CASSLGSSTEAFF | TGTGCCAGCAGTTTAGGGAGTAGCACTGAAGCTTTCTTT
TRBJ2-7 | TRBV18 | . | . | CASSPYRDFTYEQYF | TGTGCCAGCTCACCTTACAGGGACTTTACGTACGAGCAGTACTTC
TRBJ2-5 | TRBV20-1 | . | . | CSARAAEGQETQYF | TGCAGTGCTAGAGCAGCGGAGGGGCAAGAGACCCAGTACTTC
TRBJ1-2 | TRBV3-1 | few | . | CASSPLEGGYTF | TGTGCCAGCAGCCCCCTGGAGGGGGGCTACACCTTC
TRBJ1-5 | TRBV18 | . | . | CASSPGRTQPQHF | TGTGCCAGCTCACCCGGGCGGACTCAGCCCCAGCATTTT
TRBJ1-1 | TRBV7-8 | . | . | CASSLTTGPGAFF | TGTGCCAGCAGCTTAACCACAGGGCCGGGAGCTTTCTTT
TRBJ2-1 | TRBV12-3/TRBV12-4 | . | . | CASSLRYGQFF | TGTGCCAGCAGTTTAAGGTACGGGCAGTTCTTC
TRBJ1-2 | TRBV19 | . | . | CASIAGDYGYTF | TGTGCCAGTATTGCCGGTGACTATGGCTACACCTTC
TRBJ2-5 | TRBV28 | few | TRBD2 | CASRRTSGILLLRGQYF | TGTGCCAGCAGACGGACTAGCGGAATATTACTCCTACGAGGGCAGTACTTC
TRBJ1-2 | TRBV9 | . | . | CASSGGEAAFYGYTF | TGTGCCAGCAGCGGAGGGGAGGCCGCCTTCTATGGCTACACCTTC
TRBJ1-1 | TRBV6-1 | few | . | CASTWEGNLNTEAFF | TGTGCCAGCACATGGGAAGGGAATTTGAACACTGAAGCTTTCTTT
TRBJ2-1 | TRBV20-1 | . | . | CSAISPSYYEQFF | TGCAGTGCTATCTCCCCTAGTTACTATGAGCAGTTCTTC
TRBJ2-1 | TRBV20-1 | few | . | CSASDYHNEQFF | TGCAGTGCTAGCGACTACCACAATGAGCAGTTCTTC
TRBJ1-5 | TRBV12-3/TRBV12-4 | few | . | CASSLGGKRQTGQPQHF | TGTGCCAGCAGTTTAGGAGGAAAACGGCAAACGGGTCAGCCCCAGCATTTT
TRBJ2-5 | TRBV9 | . | . | CASGGLPQETQYF | TGTGCCAGCGGGGGACTCCCCCAAGAGACCCAGTACTTC
TRBJ2-5 | TRBV5-1 | . | . | CASTDNLYDEQYF | TGCGCCAGTACGGACAACCTCTACGATGAGCAGTACTTC
TRBJ2-1 | TRBV7-8 | . | . | CASSPSRWYNEQFF | TGTGCCAGCAGCCCAAGTAGGTGGTACAATGAGCAGTTCTTC
TRBJ2-3 | TRBV7-3 | . | TRBD2 | CASSLEGGGFAQYF | TGTGCCAGCAGCCTGGAAGGCGGGGGGTTTGCGCAGTATTTT
TRBJ2-1 | TRBV4-1 | . | . | CASSQIGRSSYNEQFF | TGCGCCAGCAGCCAAATTGGGCGGAGCTCCTACAATGAGCAGTTCTTC
TRBJ2-5 | TRBV29-1 | few | . | CSVVASGETQYF | TGCAGCGTTGTGGCGTCGGGCGAGACCCAGTACTTC
TRBJ2-7 | TRBV30 | few | . | CALDARSSYEQYF | TGTGCCTTGGACGCAAGGAGCTCCTACGAGCAGTACTTC
TRBJ1-2 | TRBV15 | few | . | CATSRSSIPSDYGYTF | TGTGCCACCAGCAGAAGCTCCATCCCGTCAGACTATGGCTACACCTTC
TRBJ1-6 | TRBV5-1 | . | TRBD1 | CASSNIGQGKYSPLHF | TGCGCCAGCAGCAATATTGGACAGGGCAAATATTCACCCCTCCACTTT
TRBJ2-1 | TRBV28 | . | . | CASSLGTWSNEQFF | TGTGCCAGCAGTTTAGGGACTTGGTCCAATGAGCAGTTCTTC
TRBJ2-5 | TRBV7-9 | few | . | CASSLDGLAGHEQYF | TGTGCCAGCAGCTTAGACGGGTTGGCGGGGCATGAGCAGTACTTC